This T cell receptor beta chain originates from a study of HIV-infected patients and healthy controls. cDNA was made from about 480 ng RNA using alpha and beta constant primers. Each of the alpha and beta chains got its own library through chain-specific third strand synthesis with indices. From the 5' RACE reads, TCRdb called clonotypes with MiXCR, one entry per CDR3 protein. Of 15,000 to 20,000 distinct CDR3 sequences in the sample, about 8.9% were seen once. General study points: CDR3 sharing between individuals was lower in HIV-infected patients than in healthy controls. Diversity differences between study cohorts were not due to their slight age and sex differences. The seeming recovery of the Gini index after therapy in HIV-infected patients vanished in size-matched data.

On this clonotype: What it binds is unknown.

All unsorted peripheral T cells were captured because whole blood was used without fractionation. Germline loops: CDR1 DFQATT, CDR2 SNEGSKA (reference sequence). This CDR3 is built from 13 residues. V was shortened by 2 bases and J by 4 bases, with 11 bases between the two germline ends. What was sequenced was blood. The chain is built from TRBV20-1 and TRBJ1-1, with no clear D. This sequence originates from an adult in good health. CDR3 in DNA: TGCAGTGCTAGACTCCAAGTGGGCACTGAAGCTTTCTTT. Amino acids: CSARLQVGTEAFF.